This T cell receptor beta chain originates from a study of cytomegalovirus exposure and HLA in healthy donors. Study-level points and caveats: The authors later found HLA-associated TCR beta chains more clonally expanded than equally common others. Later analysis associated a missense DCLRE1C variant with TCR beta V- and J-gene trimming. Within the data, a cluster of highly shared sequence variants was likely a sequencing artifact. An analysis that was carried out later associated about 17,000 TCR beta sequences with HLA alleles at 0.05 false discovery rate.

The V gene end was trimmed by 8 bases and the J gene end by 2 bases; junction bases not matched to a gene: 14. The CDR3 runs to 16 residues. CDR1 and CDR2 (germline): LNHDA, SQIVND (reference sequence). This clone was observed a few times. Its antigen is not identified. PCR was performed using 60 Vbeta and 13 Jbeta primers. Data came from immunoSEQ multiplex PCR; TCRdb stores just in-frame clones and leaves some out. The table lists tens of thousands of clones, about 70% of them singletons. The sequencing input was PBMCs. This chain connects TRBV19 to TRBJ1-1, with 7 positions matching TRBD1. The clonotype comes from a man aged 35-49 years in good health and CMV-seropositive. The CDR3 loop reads CASGGSGGQPNTEAFF. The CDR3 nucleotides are TGTGCCAGTGGGGGGAGTGGGGGACAGCCTAACACTGAAGCTTTCTTT.